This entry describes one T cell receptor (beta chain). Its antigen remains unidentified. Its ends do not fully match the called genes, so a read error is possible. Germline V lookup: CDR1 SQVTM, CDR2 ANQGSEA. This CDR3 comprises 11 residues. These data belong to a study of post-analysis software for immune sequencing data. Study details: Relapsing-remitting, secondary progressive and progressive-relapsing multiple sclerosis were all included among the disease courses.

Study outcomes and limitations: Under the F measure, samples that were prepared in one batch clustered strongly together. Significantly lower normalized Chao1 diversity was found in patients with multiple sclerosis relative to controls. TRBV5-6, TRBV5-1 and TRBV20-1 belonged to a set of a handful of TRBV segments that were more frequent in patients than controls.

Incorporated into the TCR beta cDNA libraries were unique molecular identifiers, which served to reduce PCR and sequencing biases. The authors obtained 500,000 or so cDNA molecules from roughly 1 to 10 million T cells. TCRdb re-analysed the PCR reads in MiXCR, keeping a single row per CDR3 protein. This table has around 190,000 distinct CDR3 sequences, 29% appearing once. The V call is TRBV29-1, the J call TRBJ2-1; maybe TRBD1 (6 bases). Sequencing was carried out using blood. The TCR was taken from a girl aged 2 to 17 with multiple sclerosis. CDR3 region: CGVETGSVQFF. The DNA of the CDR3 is TGCGGCGTTGAAACAGGGTCGGTGCAGTTCTTC.